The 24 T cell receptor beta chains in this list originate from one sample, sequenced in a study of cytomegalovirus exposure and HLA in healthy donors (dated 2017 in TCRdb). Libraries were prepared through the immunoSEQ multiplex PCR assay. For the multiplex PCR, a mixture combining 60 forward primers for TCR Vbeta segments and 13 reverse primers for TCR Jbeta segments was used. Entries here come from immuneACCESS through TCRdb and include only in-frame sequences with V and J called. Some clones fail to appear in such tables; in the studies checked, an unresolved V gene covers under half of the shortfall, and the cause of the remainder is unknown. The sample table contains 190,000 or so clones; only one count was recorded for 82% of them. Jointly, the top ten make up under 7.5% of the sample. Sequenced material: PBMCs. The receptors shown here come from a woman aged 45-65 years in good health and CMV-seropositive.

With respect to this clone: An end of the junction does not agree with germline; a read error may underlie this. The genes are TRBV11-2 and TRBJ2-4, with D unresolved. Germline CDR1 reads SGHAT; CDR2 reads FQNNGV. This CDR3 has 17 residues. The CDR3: CASSLEGRLYAKNSQYF. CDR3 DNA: TGTGCCAGCAGCTTAGAGGGCAGGCTCTACGCCAAAAACAGTCAGTACTTC. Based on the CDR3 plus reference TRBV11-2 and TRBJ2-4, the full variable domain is EAGVAQSPRYKIIEKRQSVAFWCNPISGHATLYWYQQILGQGPKLLIQFQNNGVVDDSQLPKDRFSAERLKGVDSTLKIQPAKLEDSAVYLCASSLEGRLYAKNSQYFGAGTRLSVL.

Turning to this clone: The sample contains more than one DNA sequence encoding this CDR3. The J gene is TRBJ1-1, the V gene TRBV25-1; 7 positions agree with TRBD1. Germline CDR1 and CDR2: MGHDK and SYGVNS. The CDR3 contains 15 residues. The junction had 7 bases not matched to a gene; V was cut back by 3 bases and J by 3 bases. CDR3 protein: CASSDPGRGDTEAFF. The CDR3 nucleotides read TGTGCCAGCAGTGATCCGGGCAGGGGGGACACTGAAGCTTTCTTT.

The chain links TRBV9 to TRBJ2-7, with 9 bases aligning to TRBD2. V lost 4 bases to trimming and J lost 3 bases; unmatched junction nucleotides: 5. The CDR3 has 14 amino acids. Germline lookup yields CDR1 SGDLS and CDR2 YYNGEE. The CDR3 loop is CASSLSGGNYEQYF. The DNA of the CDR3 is TGTGCCAGCAGCTTAAGCGGGGGGAACTACGAGCAGTACTTC.

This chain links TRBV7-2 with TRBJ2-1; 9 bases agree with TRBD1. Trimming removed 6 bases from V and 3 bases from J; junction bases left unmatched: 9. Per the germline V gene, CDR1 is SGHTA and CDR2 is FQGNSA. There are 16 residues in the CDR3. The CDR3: CASSTGGGVLYNEQFF. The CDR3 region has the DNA TGTGCCAGCAGTACAGGGGGCGGGGTTCTCTACAATGAGCAGTTCTTC. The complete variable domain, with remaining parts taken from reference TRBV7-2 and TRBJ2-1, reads GAGVSQSPSNKVTEKGKDVELRCDPISGHTALYWYRQSLGQGLEFLIYFQGNSAPDKSGLPSDRFSAERTGGSVSTLTIQRTQQEDSAVYLCASSTGGGVLYNEQFFGPGTRLTVL.

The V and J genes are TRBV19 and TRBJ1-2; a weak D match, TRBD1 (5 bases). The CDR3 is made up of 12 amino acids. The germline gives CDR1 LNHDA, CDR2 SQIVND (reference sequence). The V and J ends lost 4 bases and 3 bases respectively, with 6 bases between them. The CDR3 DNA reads TGTGCCAGTAGTAGCAGGGACTATGGCTACACCTTC. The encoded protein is CASSSRDYGYTF.

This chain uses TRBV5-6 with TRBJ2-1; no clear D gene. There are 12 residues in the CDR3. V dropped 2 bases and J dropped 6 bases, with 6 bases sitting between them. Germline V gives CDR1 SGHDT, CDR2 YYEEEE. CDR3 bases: TGTGCCAGCAGCTTCCAGATCAATGAGCAGTTCTTC. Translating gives CASSFQINEQFF.

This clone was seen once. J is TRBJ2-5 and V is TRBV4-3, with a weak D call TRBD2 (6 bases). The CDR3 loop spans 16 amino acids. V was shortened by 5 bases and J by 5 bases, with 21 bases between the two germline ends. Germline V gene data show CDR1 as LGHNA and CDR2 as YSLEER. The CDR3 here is CASSLRREDKAETQYF. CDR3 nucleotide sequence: TGCGCCAGCAGCTTAAGGAGGGAGGACAAGGCGGAGACCCAGTACTTC.

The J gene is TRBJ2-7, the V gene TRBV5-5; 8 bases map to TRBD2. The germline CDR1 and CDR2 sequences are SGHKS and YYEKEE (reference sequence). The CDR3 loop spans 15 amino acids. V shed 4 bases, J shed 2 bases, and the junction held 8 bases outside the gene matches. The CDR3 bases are TGTGCCAGCAGCCGCGGGGGGACTGGAGCCTACGAGCAGTACTTC. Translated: CASSRGGTGAYEQYF.

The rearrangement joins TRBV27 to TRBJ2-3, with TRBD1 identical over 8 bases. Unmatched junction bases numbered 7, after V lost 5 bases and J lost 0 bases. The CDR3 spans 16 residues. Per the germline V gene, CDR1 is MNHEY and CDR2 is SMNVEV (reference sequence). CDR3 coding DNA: TGTGCCAGCAGTCTCCAGGGGGCCGTTAGCACAGATACGCAGTATTTT. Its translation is CASSLQGAVSTDTQYF.

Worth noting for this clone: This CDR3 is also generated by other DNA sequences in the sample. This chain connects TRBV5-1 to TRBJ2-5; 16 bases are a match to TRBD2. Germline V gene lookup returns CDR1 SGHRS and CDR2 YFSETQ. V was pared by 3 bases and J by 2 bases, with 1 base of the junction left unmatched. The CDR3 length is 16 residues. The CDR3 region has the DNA TGCGCCAGCAGCTCGGGACTAGCGGGGGGGCAAGAGACCCAGTACTTC. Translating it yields CASSSGLAGGQETQYF.

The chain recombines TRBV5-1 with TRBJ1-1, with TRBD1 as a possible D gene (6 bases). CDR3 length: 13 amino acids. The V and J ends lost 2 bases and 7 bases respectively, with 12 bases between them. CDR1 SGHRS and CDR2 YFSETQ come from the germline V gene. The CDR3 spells CASSFWTAGEAFF. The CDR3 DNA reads TGCGCCAGCAGCTTTTGGACAGCCGGTGAAGCTTTCTTT.

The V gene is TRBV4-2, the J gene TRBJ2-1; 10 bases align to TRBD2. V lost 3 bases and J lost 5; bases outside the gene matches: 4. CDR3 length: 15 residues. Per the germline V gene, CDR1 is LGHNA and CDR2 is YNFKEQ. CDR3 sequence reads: CASSQGTSDHNEQFF. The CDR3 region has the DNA TGTGCCAGCAGCCAGGGGACTAGCGACCACAATGAGCAGTTCTTC.

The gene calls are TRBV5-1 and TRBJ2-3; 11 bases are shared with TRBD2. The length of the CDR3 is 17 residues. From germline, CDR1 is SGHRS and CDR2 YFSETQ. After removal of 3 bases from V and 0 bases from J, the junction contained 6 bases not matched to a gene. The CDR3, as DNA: TGCGCCAGCAGCTCGGGCACTAGCGGGAGTAGCACAGATACGCAGTATTTT. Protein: CASSSGTSGSSTDTQYF. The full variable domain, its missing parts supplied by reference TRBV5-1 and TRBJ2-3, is KAGVTQTPRYLIKTRGQQVTLSCSPISGHRSVSWYQQTPGQGLQFLFEYFSETQRNKGNFPGRFSGRQFSNSRSEMNVSTLELGDSALYLCASSSGTSGSSTDTQYFGPGTRLTVL.

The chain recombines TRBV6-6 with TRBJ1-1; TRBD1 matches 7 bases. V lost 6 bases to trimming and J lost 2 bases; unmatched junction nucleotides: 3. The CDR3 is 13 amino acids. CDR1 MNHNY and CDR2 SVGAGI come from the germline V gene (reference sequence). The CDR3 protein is CASRGTANTEAFF. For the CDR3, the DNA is TGTGCCAGCAGGGGGACAGCTAACACTGAAGCTTTCTTT.

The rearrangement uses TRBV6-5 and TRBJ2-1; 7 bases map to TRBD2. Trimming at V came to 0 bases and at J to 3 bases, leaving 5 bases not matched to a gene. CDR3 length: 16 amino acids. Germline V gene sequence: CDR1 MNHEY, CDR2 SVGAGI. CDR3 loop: CASSYSMASGYNEQFF. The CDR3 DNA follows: TGTGCCAGCAGTTACTCGATGGCTAGCGGCTACAATGAGCAGTTCTTC.

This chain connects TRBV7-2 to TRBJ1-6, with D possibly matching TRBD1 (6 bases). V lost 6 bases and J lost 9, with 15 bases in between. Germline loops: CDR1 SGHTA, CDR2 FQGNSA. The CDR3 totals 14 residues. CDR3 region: CASRRTVTGSPLHF. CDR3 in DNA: TGTGCCAGCAGGCGGACAGTAACTGGTTCACCCCTCCACTTT.

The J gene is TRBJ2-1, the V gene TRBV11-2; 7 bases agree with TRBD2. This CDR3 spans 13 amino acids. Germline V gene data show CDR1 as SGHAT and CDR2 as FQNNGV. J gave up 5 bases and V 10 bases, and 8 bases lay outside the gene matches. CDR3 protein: CATRLAANNEQFF. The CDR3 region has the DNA TGTGCCACCCGGCTAGCGGCAAACAATGAGCAGTTCTTC.

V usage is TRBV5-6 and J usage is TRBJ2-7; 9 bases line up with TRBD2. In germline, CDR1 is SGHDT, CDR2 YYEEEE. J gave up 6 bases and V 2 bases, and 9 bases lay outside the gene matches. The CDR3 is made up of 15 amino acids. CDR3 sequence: CASSFYVAGVGEQYF. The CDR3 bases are TGTGCCAGCAGCTTTTATGTAGCGGGAGTCGGCGAGCAGTACTTC.

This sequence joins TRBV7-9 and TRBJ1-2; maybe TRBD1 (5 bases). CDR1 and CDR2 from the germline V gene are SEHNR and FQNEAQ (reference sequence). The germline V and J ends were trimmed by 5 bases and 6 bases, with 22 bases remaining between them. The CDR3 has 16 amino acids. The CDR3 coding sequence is TGTGCCAGCAGCCCCGATTGGGGCCCTAGAGGCAATGGCTACACCTTC. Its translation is CASSPDWGPRGNGYTF.

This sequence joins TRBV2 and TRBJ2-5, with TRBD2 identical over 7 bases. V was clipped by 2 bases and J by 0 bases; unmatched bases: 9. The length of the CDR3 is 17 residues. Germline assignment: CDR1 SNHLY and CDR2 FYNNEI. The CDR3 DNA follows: TGTGCCAGCAGTGAAAACTGGCGGGGGAGCAACCAAGAGACCCAGTACTTC. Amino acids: CASSENWRGSNQETQYF. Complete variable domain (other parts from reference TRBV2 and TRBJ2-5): EPEVTQTPSHQVTQMGQEVILRCVPISNHLYFYWYRQILGQKVEFLVSFYNNEISEKSEIFDDQFSVERPDGSNFTLKIRSTKLEDSAMYFCASSENWRGSNQETQYFGPGTRLLVL.

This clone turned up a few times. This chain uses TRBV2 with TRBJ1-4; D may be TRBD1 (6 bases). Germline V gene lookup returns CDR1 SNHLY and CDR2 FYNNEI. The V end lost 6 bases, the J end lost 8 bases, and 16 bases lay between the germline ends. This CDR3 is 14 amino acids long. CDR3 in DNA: TGTGCCAGCAGCGAGGGGGGGTTTGGCGAAAAACTGTTTTTT. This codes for CASSEGGFGEKLFF.

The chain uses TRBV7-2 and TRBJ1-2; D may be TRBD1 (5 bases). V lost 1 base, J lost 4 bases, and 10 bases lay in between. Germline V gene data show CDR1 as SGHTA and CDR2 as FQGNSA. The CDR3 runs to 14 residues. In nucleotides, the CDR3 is TGTGCCAGCAGCTTAGGTTCTGGGGCCTATGGCTACACCTTC. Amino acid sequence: CASSLGSGAYGYTF.

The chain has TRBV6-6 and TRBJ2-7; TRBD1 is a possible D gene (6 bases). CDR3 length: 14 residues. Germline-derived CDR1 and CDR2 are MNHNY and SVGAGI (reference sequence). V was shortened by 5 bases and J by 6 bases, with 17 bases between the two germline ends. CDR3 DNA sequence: TGTGCCAGCAGTAAACAGGGAATTAGTAGCGAGCAGTACTTC. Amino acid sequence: CASSKQGISSEQYF.

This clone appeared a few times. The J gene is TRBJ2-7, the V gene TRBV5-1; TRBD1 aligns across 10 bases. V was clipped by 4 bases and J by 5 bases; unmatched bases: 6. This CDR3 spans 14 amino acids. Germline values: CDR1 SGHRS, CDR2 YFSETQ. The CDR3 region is CASSRTGGGNEQYF. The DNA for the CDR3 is TGCGCCAGCAGCAGGACAGGGGGAGGGAACGAGCAGTACTTC.